This record looks at one T cell receptor beta chain sequence and its context. Its target is not known. The sample belongs to a study of CD8+ T cells in alopecia areata. Study-wide context: The drug, oral tofacitinib, was given to treated patients at 5 to 10 mg twice daily. Patients remained on tofacitinib for 6 to 18 months and then went 6 months without it. Findings of the study overall: Mice showed TCR sharing more clearly than patients did, possibly owing to HLA.

Treatment indicated: oral pan-JAK inhibitor, 5-10 mg twice daily. Alopecia areata patients provided lesional scalp punch biopsies and peripheral blood. Germline lookup yields CDR1 WSHSY and CDR2 SAAADI. The CDR3 loop spans 13 amino acids. With 4 bases removed from V and 6 bases from J, the gap between germline ends came to 12 bases. Sequencing templates came from extracted RNA that was reverse transcribed into cDNA. TCRdb's copy holds only in-frame clones and misses some; the assay was immunoSEQ multiplex PCR. The data contain roughly 140,000 clones, roughly four fifths of them singletons. V and J are TRBV10-2 and TRBJ2-5; D gene uncertain. The clonotype was recovered from a human donor with alopecia areata. Here the sequenced sample was CD8+ T cells sorted from blood, taken at week 4, from a patient treated with tofacitinib. This chain's CDR3 is CASSAERRKTQYF. DNA for the CDR3: TGCGCCAGCAGTGCTGAGCGTAGAAAGACCCAGTACTTC.